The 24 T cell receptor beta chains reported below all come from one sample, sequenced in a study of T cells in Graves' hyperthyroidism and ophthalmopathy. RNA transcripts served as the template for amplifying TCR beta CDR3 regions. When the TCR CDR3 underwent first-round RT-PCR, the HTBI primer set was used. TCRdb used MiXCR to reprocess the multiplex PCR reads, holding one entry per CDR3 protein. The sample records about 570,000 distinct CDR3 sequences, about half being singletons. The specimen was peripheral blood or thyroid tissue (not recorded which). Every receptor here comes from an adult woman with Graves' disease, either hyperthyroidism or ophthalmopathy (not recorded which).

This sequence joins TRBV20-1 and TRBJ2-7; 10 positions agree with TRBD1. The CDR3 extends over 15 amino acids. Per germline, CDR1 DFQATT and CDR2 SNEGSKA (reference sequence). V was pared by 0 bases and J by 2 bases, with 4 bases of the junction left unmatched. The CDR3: CSARDGGQGTYEQYF. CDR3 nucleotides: TGCAGTGCTAGAGATGGGGGACAGGGGACCTACGAGCAGTACTTC.

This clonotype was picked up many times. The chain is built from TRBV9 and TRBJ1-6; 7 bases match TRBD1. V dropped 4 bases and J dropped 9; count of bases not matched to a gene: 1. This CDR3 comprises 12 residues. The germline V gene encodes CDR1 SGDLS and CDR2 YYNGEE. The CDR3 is CASSRDSSPLHF. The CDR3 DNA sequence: TGTGCCAGCAGCCGGGACAGTTCACCCCTCCACTTT.

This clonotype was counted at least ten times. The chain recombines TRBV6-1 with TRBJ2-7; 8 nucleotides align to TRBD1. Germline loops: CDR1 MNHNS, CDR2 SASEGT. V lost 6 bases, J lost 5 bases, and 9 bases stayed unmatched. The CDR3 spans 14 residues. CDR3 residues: CASSYRGSSNEQYF. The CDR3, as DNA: TGTGCCAGCAGCTACAGGGGGTCAAGCAACGAGCAGTACTTC.

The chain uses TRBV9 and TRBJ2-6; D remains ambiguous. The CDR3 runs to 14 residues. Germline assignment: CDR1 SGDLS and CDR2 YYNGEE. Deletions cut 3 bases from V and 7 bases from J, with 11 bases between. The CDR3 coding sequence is TGTGCCAGCAGCGCAAACAGCCATGCCAACGTCCTGACTTTC. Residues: CASSANSHANVLTF. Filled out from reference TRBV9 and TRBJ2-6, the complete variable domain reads DSGVTQTPKHLITATGQRVTLRCSPRSGDLSVYWYQQSLDQGLQFLIQYYNGEERAKGNILERFSAQQFPDLHSELNLSSLELGDSALYFCASSANSHANVLTFGAGSRLTVL.

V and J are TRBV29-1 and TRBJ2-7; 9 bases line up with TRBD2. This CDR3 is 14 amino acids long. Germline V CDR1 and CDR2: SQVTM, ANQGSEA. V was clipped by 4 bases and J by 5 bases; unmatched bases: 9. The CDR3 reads CSVGTSDPSHEQYF. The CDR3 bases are TGCAGCGTTGGGACTAGCGACCCTTCGCACGAGCAGTACTTC.

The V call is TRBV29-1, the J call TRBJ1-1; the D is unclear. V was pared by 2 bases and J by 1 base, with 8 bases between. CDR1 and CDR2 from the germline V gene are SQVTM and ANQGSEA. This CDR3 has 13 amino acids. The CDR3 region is CSVETQENTEAFF. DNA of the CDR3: TGCAGCGTTGAAACTCAGGAGAACACTGAAGCTTTCTTT.

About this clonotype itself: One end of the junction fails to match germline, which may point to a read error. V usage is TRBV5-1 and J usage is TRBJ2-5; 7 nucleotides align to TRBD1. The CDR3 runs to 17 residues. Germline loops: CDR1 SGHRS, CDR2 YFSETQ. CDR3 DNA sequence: TGTGCCAGCAGCTCCGCAAGATCCGGGACAGCGAAAGAGACCCAGTACTTC. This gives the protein CASSSARSGTAKETQYF. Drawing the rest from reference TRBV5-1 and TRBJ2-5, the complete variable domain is KAGVTQTPRYLIKTRGQQVTLSCSPISGHRSVSWYQQTPGQGLQFLFEYFSETQRNKGNFPGRFSGRQFSNSRSEMNVSTLELGDSALYLCASSSARSGTAKETQYFGPGTRLLVL.

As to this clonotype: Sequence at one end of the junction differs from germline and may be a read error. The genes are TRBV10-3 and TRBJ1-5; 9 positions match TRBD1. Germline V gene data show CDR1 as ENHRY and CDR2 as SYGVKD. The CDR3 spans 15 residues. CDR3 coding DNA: TGTGCCAGCAGTTCCGGGACAGGGACGCGTCAGCCCCAGCATTTT. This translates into CASSSGTGTRQPQHF.

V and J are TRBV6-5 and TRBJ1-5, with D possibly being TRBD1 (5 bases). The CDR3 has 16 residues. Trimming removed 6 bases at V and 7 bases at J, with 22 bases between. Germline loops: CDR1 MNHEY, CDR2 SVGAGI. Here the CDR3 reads CASSNRGQGGWQPQHF. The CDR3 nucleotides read TGTGCCAGCAGCAACCGAGGGCAGGGCGGGTGGCAGCCCCAGCATTTT.

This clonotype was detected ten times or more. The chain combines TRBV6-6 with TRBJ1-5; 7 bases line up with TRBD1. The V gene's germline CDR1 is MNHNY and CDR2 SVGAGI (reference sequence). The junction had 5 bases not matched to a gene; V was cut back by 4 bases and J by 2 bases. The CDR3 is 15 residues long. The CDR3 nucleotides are TGTGCCAGCAGTTTCAATACAGGGGGCAATCAGCCCCAGCATTTT. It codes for CASSFNTGGNQPQHF.

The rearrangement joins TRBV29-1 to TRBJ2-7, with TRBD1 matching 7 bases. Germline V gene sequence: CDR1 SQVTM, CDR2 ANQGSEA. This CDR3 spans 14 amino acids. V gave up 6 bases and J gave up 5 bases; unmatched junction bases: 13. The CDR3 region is CSVPVNRGSDEQYF. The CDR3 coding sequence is TGCAGCGTGCCAGTAAACAGGGGAAGTGACGAGCAGTACTTC.

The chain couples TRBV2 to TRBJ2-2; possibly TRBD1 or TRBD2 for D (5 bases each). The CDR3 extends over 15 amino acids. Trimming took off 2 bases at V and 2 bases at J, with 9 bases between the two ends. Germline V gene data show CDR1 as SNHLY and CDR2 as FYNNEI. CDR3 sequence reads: CASSERDGNTGELFF. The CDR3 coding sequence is TGTGCCAGCAGTGAAAGGGACGGCAACACCGGGGAGCTGTTTTTT. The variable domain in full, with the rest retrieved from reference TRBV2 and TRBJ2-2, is EPEVTQTPSHQVTQMGQEVILRCVPISNHLYFYWYRQILGQKVEFLVSFYNNEISEKSEIFDDQFSVERPDGSNFTLKIRSTKLEDSAMYFCASSERDGNTGELFFGEGSRLTVL.

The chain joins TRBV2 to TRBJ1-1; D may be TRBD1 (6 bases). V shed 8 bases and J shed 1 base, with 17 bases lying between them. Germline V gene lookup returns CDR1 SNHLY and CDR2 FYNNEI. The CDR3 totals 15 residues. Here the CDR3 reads CASWRVGGPNTEAFF. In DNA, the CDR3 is TGTGCCAGCTGGAGGGTAGGGGGTCCGAACACTGAAGCTTTCTTT.

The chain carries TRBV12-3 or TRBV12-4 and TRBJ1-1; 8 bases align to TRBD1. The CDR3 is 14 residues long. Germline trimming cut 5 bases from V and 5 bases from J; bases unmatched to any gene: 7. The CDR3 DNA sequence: TGTGCCAGCAGTCCCGGGACAGGATTAACTGAAGCTTTCTTT. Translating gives CASSPGTGLTEAFF.

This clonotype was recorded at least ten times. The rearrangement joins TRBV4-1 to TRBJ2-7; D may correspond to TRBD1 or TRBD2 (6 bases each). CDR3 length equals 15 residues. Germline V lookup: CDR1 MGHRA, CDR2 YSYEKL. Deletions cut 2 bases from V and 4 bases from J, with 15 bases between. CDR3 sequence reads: CASSQPWRGSYEQYF. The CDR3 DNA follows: TGCGCCAGCAGCCAACCGTGGAGGGGGTCATACGAGCAGTACTTC.

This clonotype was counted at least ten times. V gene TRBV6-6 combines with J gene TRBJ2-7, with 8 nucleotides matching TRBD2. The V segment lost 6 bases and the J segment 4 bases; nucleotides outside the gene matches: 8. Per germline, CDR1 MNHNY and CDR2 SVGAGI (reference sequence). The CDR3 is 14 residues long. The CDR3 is CASSPQSGSYEQYF. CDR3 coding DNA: TGTGCCAGCAGCCCCCAAAGCGGGAGTTACGAGCAGTACTTC.

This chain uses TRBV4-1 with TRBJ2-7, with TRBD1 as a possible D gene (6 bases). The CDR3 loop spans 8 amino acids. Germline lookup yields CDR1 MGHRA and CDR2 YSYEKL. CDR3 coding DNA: TGCGCCAGCAGCGGACAGCTAGTA. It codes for CASSGQLV.

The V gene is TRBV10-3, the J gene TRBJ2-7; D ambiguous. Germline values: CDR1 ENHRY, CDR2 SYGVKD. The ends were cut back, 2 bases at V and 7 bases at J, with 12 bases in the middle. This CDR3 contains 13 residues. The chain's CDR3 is CAISEATLREQYF. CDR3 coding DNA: TGTGCCATCAGTGAGGCCACGCTCAGGGAGCAGTACTTC.

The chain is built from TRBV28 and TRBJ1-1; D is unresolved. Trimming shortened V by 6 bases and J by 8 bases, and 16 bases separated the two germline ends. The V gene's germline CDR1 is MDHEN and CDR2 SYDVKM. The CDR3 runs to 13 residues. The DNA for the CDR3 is TGTGCCAGCAGCAAAACTAGAAAGACGGAAGCTTTCTTT. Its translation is CASSKTRKTEAFF.

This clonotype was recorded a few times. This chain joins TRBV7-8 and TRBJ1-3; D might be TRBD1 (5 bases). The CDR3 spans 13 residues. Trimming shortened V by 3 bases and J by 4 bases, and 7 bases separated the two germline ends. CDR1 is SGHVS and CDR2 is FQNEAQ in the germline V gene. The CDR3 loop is CASSFRTGNTIYF. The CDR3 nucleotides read TGTGCCAGCAGCTTTAGGACAGGAAACACCATATATTTT.

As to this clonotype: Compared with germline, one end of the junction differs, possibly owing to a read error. Here the CDR3 DNA reads TGCACCAGCAGCGTAGTGGCAGGGGGCTTGTACACTGAAGCTTTCTTT. It specifies CTSSVVAGGLYTEAFF. The gene calls are TRBV9 and TRBJ1-1; 8 bases align to TRBD1. This CDR3 is 16 amino acids long. Germline V gene data show CDR1 as SGDLS and CDR2 as YYNGEE.

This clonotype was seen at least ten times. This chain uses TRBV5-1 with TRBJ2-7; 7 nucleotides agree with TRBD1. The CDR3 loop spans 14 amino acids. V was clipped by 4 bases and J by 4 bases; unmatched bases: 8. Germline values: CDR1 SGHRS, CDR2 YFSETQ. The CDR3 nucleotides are TGCGCCAGCAGCCCCGCGACAGGGTCGTACGAGCAGTACTTC. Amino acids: CASSPATGSYEQYF. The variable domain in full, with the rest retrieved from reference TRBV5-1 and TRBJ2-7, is KAGVTQTPRYLIKTRGQQVTLSCSPISGHRSVSWYQQTPGQGLQFLFEYFSETQRNKGNFPGRFSGRQFSNSRSEMNVSTLELGDSALYLCASSPATGSYEQYFGPGTRLTVT.

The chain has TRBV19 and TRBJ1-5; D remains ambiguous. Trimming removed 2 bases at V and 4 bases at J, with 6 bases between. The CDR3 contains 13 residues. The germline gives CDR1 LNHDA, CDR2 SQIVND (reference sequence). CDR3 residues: CASSISENQPQHF. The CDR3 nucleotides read TGTGCCAGTAGTATATCGGAGAATCAGCCCCAGCATTTT.

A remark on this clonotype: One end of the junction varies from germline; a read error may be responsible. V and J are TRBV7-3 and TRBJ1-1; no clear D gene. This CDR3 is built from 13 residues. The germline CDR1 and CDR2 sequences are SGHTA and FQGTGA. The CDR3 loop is CANSLASNTEAFF. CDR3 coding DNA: TGTGCCAACAGCTTGGCTTCGAACACTGAGGCTTTCTTT. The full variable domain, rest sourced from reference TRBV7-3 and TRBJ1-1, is GAGVSQTPSNKVTEKGKYVELRCDPISGHTALYWYRQSLGQGPEFLIYFQGTGAADDSGLPNDRFFAVRPEGSVSTLKIQRTERGDSAVYLCANSLASNTEAFFGQGTRLTVV.